The source of this T cell receptor beta chain is a study of cytomegalovirus exposure and HLA in healthy donors. PCR involved 60 Vbeta and 13 Jbeta primers. Using immunoSEQ multiplex PCR, the repertoire was profiled, and TCRdb retains in-frame clones only, with some absent. The profile shows fewer than 200,000 clones, about 69% of them singletons. This clone was recorded a few times. The V gene's germline CDR1 is LNHDA and CDR2 SQIVND (reference sequence). V was cut by 5 bases and J by 2 bases, with 19 bases left in between. The CDR3 is made up of 16 amino acids. The genes are TRBV19 and TRBJ2-7, with D unclear. This TCR was recovered from a human donor in good health. The source material was PBMCs. CDR3 amino acids: CASSRGSTKETYEQYF. The CDR3, as DNA: TGTGCCAGTAGTCGAGGCAGCACAAAAGAGACCTACGAGCAGTACTTC.